The 9 T cell receptor beta chains presented below share a single source sample, sequenced in a study of blood T cell repertoires in COVID-19. Repertoires were generated with immunoSEQ multiplex PCR, while TCRdb's copy carries only in-frame clones and drops some. The sample has under 90,000 clones; around 80% are singletons. Sequencing was carried out using peripheral blood. These receptor sequences come from a woman older than 75 with active or convalescent COVID-19.

In DNA, the CDR3 is TGTGCCAGCAGCTTGGAATCGGGACAGATAGGCGAGCAGTACTTC. This sequence encodes CASSLESGQIGEQYF. The V and J genes are TRBV5-5 and TRBJ2-7, with 7 nucleotides matching TRBD1. V lost 0 bases, J lost 6 bases, and 9 bases stayed unmatched. The CDR3 has 15 amino acids. Per germline, CDR1 SGHKS and CDR2 YYEKEE (reference sequence).

This clone occurred a few times. The J gene is TRBJ2-1, the V gene TRBV19; 8 bases fit TRBD1. The CDR3 loop spans 17 amino acids. Germline CDR1 is LNHDA and CDR2 is SQIVND (reference sequence). The junction had 10 bases not matched to a gene; V was cut back by 2 bases and J by 4 bases. The CDR3 loop reads CASSITFRDRTYNEQFF. In nucleotides, the CDR3 is TGTGCCAGTAGTATAACGTTCCGGGACAGGACTTACAATGAGCAGTTCTTC.

The CDR3 loop reads CASSLVGQGIYSPLHF. The DNA for the CDR3 is TGTGCCAGCAGTTTAGTGGGACAGGGGATTTATTCACCCCTCCACTTT. This sequence joins TRBV27 and TRBJ1-6; 10 bases match TRBD1. The length of the CDR3 is 16 residues. V gave up 2 bases and J gave up 8 bases; unmatched junction bases: 6. Germline CDR1 and CDR2: MNHEY and SMNVEV (reference sequence).

Worth noting for this clone: Distinct nucleotide sequences in the sample also encode this CDR3. The chain is built from TRBV5-4 and TRBJ2-1, with a weak D call TRBD1 (5 bases). CDR1 and CDR2 (germline): SGHNT, YYREEE (reference sequence). CDR3 length: 14 residues. Trimming left V 1 base short and J 2 bases short, with 7 bases between. The CDR3 sequence: CASSLQGTYNEQFF. CDR3 coding DNA: TGTGCCAGCAGCTTGCAGGGAACCTACAATGAGCAGTTCTTC.

The chain recombines TRBV9 with TRBJ2-2; 11 bases are shared with TRBD2. Germline loops: CDR1 SGDLS, CDR2 YYNGEE. The CDR3 loop spans 16 amino acids. V gave up 2 bases and J gave up 6 bases; unmatched junction bases: 6. The CDR3 sequence: CASSVGVAGGSGELFF. The CDR3 nucleotides are TGTGCCAGCAGCGTTGGCGTAGCGGGAGGGTCCGGGGAGCTGTTTTTT.

The chain recombines TRBV7-3 with TRBJ2-2; D possibly corresponds to TRBD1 (5 bases). The CDR3 spans 14 residues. The germline V gene has CDR1 SGHTA and CDR2 FQGTGA. The V and J ends lost 5 bases and 4 bases respectively, with 11 bases between them. The CDR3 spells CASSARVGTGELFF. The CDR3 DNA sequence: TGTGCCAGCAGCGCCAGGGTGGGCACCGGGGAGCTGTTTTTT.

This clone was observed a few times. The chain has TRBV5-4 and TRBJ1-4; D is possibly TRBD1 (6 bases). Between the trimmed V and J ends, which lost 4 bases and 7 bases, there was a span of 11 bases. This CDR3 is built from 13 residues. Per germline, CDR1 SGHNT and CDR2 YYREEE (reference sequence). The CDR3 sequence: CASSVQGPEKLFF. The CDR3 bases are TGTGCCAGCAGCGTACAGGGACCTGAAAAACTGTTTTTT.

This clone was recorded a few times. The chain joins TRBV27 to TRBJ2-7; 12 nucleotides agree with TRBD2. The CDR3 has 15 amino acids. CDR1 MNHEY and CDR2 SMNVEV come from the germline V gene (reference sequence). V was clipped by 7 bases and J by 5 bases; unmatched bases: 9. The CDR3 DNA reads TGTGCCAGCAACGGACTAGCGGGAAGAACCCACGAGCAGTACTTC. This sequence encodes CASNGLAGRTHEQYF.

CDR3 amino acids: CASTWEGGAQGYGYTF. The CDR3 bases are TGTGCCAGCACCTGGGAGGGTGGGGCGCAGGGCTATGGCTACACCTTC. The chain carries TRBV5-5 and TRBJ1-2; D is possibly TRBD1 (5 bases). CDR3 size: 16 residues. Trimming took 6 bases from V and 4 from J, leaving 22 bases between them. Per the germline V gene, CDR1 is SGHKS and CDR2 is YYEKEE (reference sequence).